This T cell receptor (beta chain) was recovered during a study of T cell responses to AZD1222 COVID-19 vaccine. Worth noting for this clone: The antigen is not known.

TCRdb keeps only in-frame clones here, not all; method: immunoSEQ multiplex PCR. In the table there are tens of thousands of clones, about 90% of which are singletons. Notes on the study in general: Vaccine-related CD4 TCRs covered spike, predominating at 160-218 and 743-854. Spike-specific TCR breadth and depth rose after two AZD1222 doses. Reportedly, nearly half the spike-specific TCRs target unmutated variant regions. The repertoires were collected only after the peak T cell response.

Trimming left V 5 bases short and J 10 bases short, with 20 bases between. CDR1 is MNHEY and CDR2 is SMNVEV in the germline V gene (reference sequence). This CDR3 spans 14 amino acids. This chain joins TRBV27 and TRBJ1-2; the D is unclear. The sequencing used peripheral blood, collected 28 days after the second dose of the MenACWY control vaccine. This receptor was obtained from an adult who received the MenACWY meningococcal vaccine as a control. CDR3 loop: CASSVGNGYPFYTF. CDR3 sequence (DNA): TGTGCCAGCAGTGTAGGGAATGGCTACCCTTTCTACACCTTC.